This T cell receptor (beta chain) was sequenced in a study of metastatic and nonmetastatic thyroid tumors. In the study overall: Repertoires of blood and of tissue (tumor or nodule) from malignant and benign thyroid patients were compared. Points from the study as a whole: Malignant thyroid tumors reportedly exceeded benign nodules significantly in TCR beta diversity, with the difference appearing in blood and tumor.

CDR3 size: 14 residues. Per germline, CDR1 MNHNS and CDR2 SASEGT. V was cut by 5 bases and J by 7 bases, with 15 bases left in between. This clone was counted at least ten times. What it binds is unknown. Distinct nucleotide sequences in the sample also encode this CDR3. Treatment of any kind had been given to no patient before thyroid surgery. As processed by the authors: Across clinicopathological groups, CDR3 differences served as the basis for building a distant-metastasis classifier for papillary thyroid cancer. From the PCR reads, TCRdb re-called clones with MiXCR. TCRdb, rather than the study authors, made the V and J calls. The sample records about 24,000 clones, about an eighth being singletons.

The chain couples TRBV6-1 to TRBJ1-5, with D hard to call. The sequence came from a female donor with papillary thyroid cancer or a benign thyroid nodule (not recorded which). Some clones in this sample may be carry-over from other donors' samples. Input material: blood. The CDR3 loop reads CASSIGPMDQPQHF. In nucleotides, the CDR3 is TGTGCCAGCAGTATCGGACCGATGGACCAGCCCCAGCATTTT.